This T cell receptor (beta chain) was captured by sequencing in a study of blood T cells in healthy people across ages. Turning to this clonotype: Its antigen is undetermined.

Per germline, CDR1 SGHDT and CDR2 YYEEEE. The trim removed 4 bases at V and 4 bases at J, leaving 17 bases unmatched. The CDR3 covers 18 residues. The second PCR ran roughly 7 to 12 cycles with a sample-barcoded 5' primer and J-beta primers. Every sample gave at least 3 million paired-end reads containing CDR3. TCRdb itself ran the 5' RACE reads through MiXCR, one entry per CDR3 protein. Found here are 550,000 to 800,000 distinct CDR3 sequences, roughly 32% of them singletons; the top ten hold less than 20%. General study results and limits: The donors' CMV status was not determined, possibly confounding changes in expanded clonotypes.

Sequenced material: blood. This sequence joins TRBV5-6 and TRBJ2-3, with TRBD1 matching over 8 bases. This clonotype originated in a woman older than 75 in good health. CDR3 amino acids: CASSDARRTGFGSDTQYF. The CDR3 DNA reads TGTGCCAGCAGCGACGCCCGAAGGACAGGGTTTGGCTCAGATACGCAGTATTTT.